This entry describes one T cell receptor (beta chain). What antigen it recognizes has not been identified. No base qualities exist here, and no much larger clone lies one base off it. This specimen comes from a study of cytomegalovirus exposure and HLA in healthy donors (dated by TCRdb to the late 2010s). General notes on the study: According to an earlier analysis of around 600 of the donors, roughly 180 million T cells yielded 120 million or so unique TCR beta sequences and less than 300 Gb of sequence data. In an earlier analysis of around 540 of the donors, high-throughput TCR beta sequencing was used to judge whether each TCR beta V gene segment behaved as functional or pseudogenic. To study patterns of TCR occurrence, a later analysis re-analyzed previously published TCR beta repertoires from around 670 donors and added high-resolution HLA genotyping. The study used immunosequencing to profile the T cell repertoires of some 600 subjects and linked those repertoires to cytomegalovirus serostatus. Every discovery cohort repertoire had been produced on one sequencing platform. Among roughly 370 genotyped donors of the cohort, an average of 235,054 unique TCR beta nucleotide sequences were sequenced per donor, roughly 18% of them non-productive. The study was designed to test whether signatures of past pathogen exposure could be identified by cataloging public T cell receptors. HLA typing included class I and class II loci at four-digit resolution. Besides the first cohort of around 670 subjects, a separate validation cohort made up of 120 different subjects was used. Rather than drawing on any new phenotypic data, the later analysis identified candidate immune exposures from TCR beta sequences and the way those sequences occurred across donors. Five DR-DQ haplotypes were treated as single units for association and clustering because of strong linkage in the cohort. Genome-wide SNP genotypes for about 65% of the 666 donors were used in a later genetic analysis, which treated that subset as a discovery cohort. Typing coverage varied by locus: roughly 629-630 donors for A, B, C, DRB1 and DQB1; about 520 for DQA1; nearly 610 for DPA1; more than 450 for DPB1. Alongside the repertoire data, information on donor age, sex, ethnicity and CMV serostatus was compiled. Among the roughly 390 genotyped donors, about 85% belonged to the genetic ancestry cluster associated with self-reported Caucasian donors. To predict cytomegalovirus infection status, the study combined high-throughput TCR immunosequencing, statistical association of individual TCRs with disease status, and machine learning. An early release that covered approximately 600 HLA-typed donors contained about 290 gigabases of sequencing data and about 84 million unique TCR sequences.

The library was produced with the immunoSEQ multiplex PCR assay. The multiplex PCR relied on a mix of 60 forward primers for TCR Vbeta segments and 13 reverse primers for TCR Jbeta segments. A multiplex PCR assay on genomic DNA amplified the CDR3 region of rearranged TCR beta genes. Amplified TCR beta libraries were sequenced as 87-base-pair reads on the Illumina HiSeq System. The paper's processing steps were these. In a later analysis, some 80 million unique TCR beta chains were counted across the 690 or so repertoires, and about 9.9 million of these chains were shared by at least two donors. To remove PCR and sequencing errors, raw reads were error-corrected and collapsed into unique sequences using a nearest-neighbor algorithm that merged closely related sequences. To assign V, D and J gene segments, CDR3 sequences were aligned to IMGT reference sequences. For a sequence to be retained, a match of at least six nucleotides was required to both a V gene segment and a J gene segment. Rearrangements were classified as productive when the CDR3 lacked stop codons and remained in frame with V and J, and all other rearrangements were classified as non-productive. CDR3 was defined according to IMGT convention as the region running from the second conserved V-encoded cysteine to the conserved J-encoded phenylalanine. In an earlier analysis of some 550 of the donors, sequences lacking an unambiguous match to a single V gene segment were excluded. In an earlier analysis of 450 to 750 of the donors, a V segment was called functional when productive rearrangements were above 56.7%, and segregating when the standard deviation between donors exceeded 5%. A statistical classification framework was developed to diagnose cytomegalovirus status using the catalog of TCR beta chain sequences. In a later analysis, TCR nucleotide sequences were compared against IMGT/GENE-DB human TR gene sequences so that V and J genes could be assigned. Using the TCRdist pipeline, a later analysis assigned CDR3 sequences along with most-parsimonious VDJ recombination scenarios. In a later analysis, each TCR beta chain was defined by its CDR3 amino acid sequence together with its V-gene family, and reads without a unique V-gene family were excluded. A later analysis removed 500 to 600 highly shared, low-generation-probability nucleotide sequences to deal with suspected cross-contamination and a sequencing artifact. In a later analysis, a clonal expansion index for each public chain was calculated from normalized within-repertoire ranks of inferred template counts. In a later analysis, generation probabilities were computed with a VDJ recombination model fitted to out-of-frame rearrangements, and the resulting probabilities were checked against IGoR. In a later analysis, TCR-TCR, TCR-HLA and TCR-CMV co-occurrence was scored with hypergeometric tests, and a repertoire-size bias correction was applied to TCR pairs. False discovery rates were estimated in a later analysis by permuting HLA or CMV assignments 20 times. In a later analysis, co-occurring TCRs were grouped using DBSCAN, with TCRdist sequence similarity added in when clustering inside HLA-allele-positive subsets. For co-occurrence clustering, repertoires with fewer than 30,000 or more than 120,000 public chains were excluded, along with 4 to 6 repertoires with anomalous nucleotide sharing. As stored in TCRdb, this immuneACCESS dataset retains in-frame rearrangements with V and J assigned. A fraction of the clones does not appear; measured against another copy, unresolved V genes explain less than half of the discrepancy, and the remainder lacks a known reason. The DNA gave D and trimming, while V, J and clone size come from that table. The sample yields over 150,000 clones; approximately 80% were counted once. The top ten clonotypes cover roughly 2% of the sample.

What the study reported, not specific to this receptor: Correlated functional status among segregating V segments might reflect linkage disequilibrium, but an unknown experimental factor could not be ruled out. In this cohort, only TCR beta chains were sequenced, and detectable features were limited by the absence of alpha or paired-chain data. In a later analysis, TCR association rates were found to vary across HLA loci, with the most associated TCRs seen for DRB1 alleles and the fewest for HLA-C alleles. CMV serostatus was the only immune exposure information available for the cohort. A later analysis found that HLA-associated TCR beta chains were more clonally expanded and had lower generation probabilities than equally common non-associated chains. A few of the identified cytomegalovirus-associated TCR beta chains were confirmed in vitro to be specific for cytomegalovirus antigens. Because counts were too low, seventeen rarely observed V segments, including chromosome 9 orphons, were excluded from the earlier analysis of 500 to 700 of the donors. The study listed 150 to 200 TCR beta chains as associated with cytomegalovirus. Several of the top co-occurrence clusters appeared to be linked to parvovirus B19, influenza, CMV and Epstein-Barr virus, according to a later analysis. The sequencing pipeline was judged likely to have produced a cluster of highly shared sequence variants as a technical artifact. In both the original and validation cohorts, the classifier was reported to diagnose cytomegalovirus status with high specificity and sensitivity. A later genetic analysis associated a missense DCLRE1C variant with V-gene and J-gene trimming of TCR beta chains, and an independent cohort replicated the association. Specific HLA alleles were associated with 15,000 to 20,000 TCR beta sequences at a false discovery rate of 0.05 in a later analysis. Because some donors lacked HLA typing at each locus, the association tests relied only on the typed subset. It was suggested by the authors that the approach could potentially be generalized to other disease states and immunological phenotypes. In an earlier analysis of about 550 of the donors, most TCR beta V segments were observed in productive rearrangements about 90% or about 30% of the time, broadly matching IMGT annotations. Across donors, most TCR sequences were observed very rarely, whereas some public TCRs were present in many individuals. Sequencing depth was assumed to be roughly uniform across donors in the presence/absence analyses, though that assumption may not hold. According to a later analysis, most CMV-associated TCR beta chains appeared to be HLA-restricted, and the HLA associations seemed to be driven largely by CMV exposure. When HLA alleles, especially DR and DQ, strongly co-occurred, attributing TCR associations to individual alleles was difficult. A further reported finding was that TCR beta sequences accurately predicted the HLA-A and HLA-B alleles for most subjects in the first cohort. According to a later genetic analysis, donors in an Asian-associated ancestry cluster had fewer N-insertions in productive TCRs than the approximately 700-donor mean.

The cohort comprised around 700 healthy bone marrow donors. All cohort members were sampled while nominally healthy, although unrecorded immune exposures were likely present. The donor was CMV seropositive and belonged to the group of more than 250 seropositive cohort members. Every donor gave a peripheral blood sample, and the peripheral blood mononuclear cells from that sample were used for TCR beta sequencing. The Qiagen DNeasy Blood Extraction Kit was used to extract genomic DNA from the blood cell samples. What was sequenced was PBMCs. The sequence came from a man aged 50 to 59 in good health and CMV-seropositive.

The DNA sequence is given as TGTGCCAGCAGGGATACCGGGACAGGACCTCAAGAGACCCAGTACTTC. The resulting protein is CASRDTGTGPQETQYF. The chain is made from TRBV2 and TRBJ2-5; the junction holds 8 bases that match TRBD1. Per the germline V gene, SNHLY is the CDR1 and FYNNEI is the CDR2. The CDR3 starts with the cysteine, ends with the phenylalanine, and has 16 residues. Kept here is only the CDR3 DNA, which spans 48 bases and is read in frame from base 1. V is pruned by 6 bases and J by 2 bases, leaving 11 bases of the junction without a gene match.